The 32 T cell receptor beta chains reported below all come from one sample, sequenced in a study of tissue T cells after allogeneic stem cell transplantation. Sequencing used immunoSEQ multiplex PCR; TCRdb keeps in-frame clones, though not all of them. The table shows about 3,500 clones, with 50% occurring only once. Indicated time point: mouse harvest day 14 after allogeneic transplant. Each mouse received 10^7 T-cell-depleted marrow cells plus 10^6 splenic CD5+ T cells by tail vein. Sequencing input: gut tissue. The receptors shown here come from a female BALB/c mouse given C57BL/6 T cells with graft-versus-host disease after an allogeneic hematopoietic cell transplant.

As for this clone: The gene names here belong to mouse. The read ends 1 residue shy of where the CDR3 ends; the end is completed using the germline J gene. The chain employs TRBV26 and TRBJ1-6, with no clear D. TRBJ1-6 qualifies as an ORF whose function is uncertain. Germline assignment: CDR1 KGHPV and CDR2 FQNQEV (reference sequence). The CDR3 spans 14 residues. Trimming took off 7 bases at V and 4 bases at J, with 11 bases between the two ends. The part of the CDR3 DNA that was read is TGTGCCAGCAATCCGGAAGGGTATAATTCGCCCCTCTAC. It yields the protein CASNPEGYNSPLY. The entire CDR3 protein is CASNPEGYNSPLYF.

As regards this clone: Gene names are mouse gene names. The read finishes 1 residue shy of the CDR3 end, and the germline J gene is used to complete it. V is TRBV29 and J is TRBJ1-1; D might be TRBD1 (5 bases). The germline CDR1 and CDR2 sequences are MSHET and SYDVDS. V dropped 4 bases and J dropped 0 bases, with 6 bases sitting between them. The CDR3 spans 13 residues. The sequenced CDR3 bases are TGTGCTAGCAGTTCGGGACAGAACACAGAAGTCTTC. It yields the protein CASSSGQNTEVF. The full CDR3 protein reads CASSSGQNTEVFF.

This clone was observed a handful of times. Germline and genes: mouse. The CDR3 extends 1 residue past the end of the read, so its final part is completed from the germline J gene. The chain has TRBV26 and TRBJ1-1, with 9 bases that match TRBD1. Per the germline V gene, CDR1 is KGHPV and CDR2 is FQNQEV (reference sequence). The CDR3 is 14 residues long. The trim removed 4 bases at V and 1 base at J, leaving 1 base unmatched. The CDR3 DNA, read in part, is TGTGCCAGCAGTCGGGACAGGGAAAACACAGAAGTCTTC. It yields the protein CASSRDRENTEVF. The whole CDR3 reads CASSRDRENTEVFF.

There are a few counts of this clone. These gene names are mouse names. The read gets to within 1 residue of the CDR3 end, and the germline J gene fills in the rest. This chain uses TRBV26 with TRBJ2-1; D not certain. Trimming removed 2 bases from V and 0 bases from J, with 5 bases in between. Germline V lookup: CDR1 KGHPV, CDR2 FQNQEV (reference sequence). The CDR3 runs to 14 residues. Here the CDR3 reads CASSLGSNYAEQFF. The CDR3 DNA, read in part, is TGTGCCAGCAGTCTGGGGTCTAACTATGCTGAGCAGTTC.

As concerns this clone: The germline and genes are mouse ones. The CDR3 end falls 1 residue outside the read, so it is completed with the germline J gene. The chain carries TRBV16 and TRBJ2-5, with 11 nucleotides matching TRBD2. The J segment lost 5 bases and the V segment lost 0 bases, leaving 1 base of the junction unmatched. Germline V gene lookup returns CDR1 SGHSA and CDR2 FRNQAP. The CDR3 is 15 residues long. The covered CDR3 bases are TGTGCAAGCAGCTTAGAGGGGACTGGGGGAGACACCCAGTAC. Translating gives CASSLEGTGGDTQY. The complete CDR3 protein is CASSLEGTGGDTQYF.

The count of this clone is one. Genes and germline are mouse. The CDR3 loop reads CASSPGQHTEVFF. Partial CDR3 DNA: TGTGCTAGCAGTCCGGGACAACACACAGAAGTCTTC. The chain joins TRBV29 to TRBJ1-1; perhaps TRBD1 as D (6 bases). The read terminates 1 residue before the CDR3 end, so the remaining end is supplied by the germline J gene. CDR1 MSHET and CDR2 SYDVDS come from the germline V gene. Trimming stripped 5 bases from V and 3 bases from J, with 10 bases between. The CDR3 runs 13 residues.

A word on this clone: Gene names refer to mouse genes. The missing CDR3 end, 1 residue past where the read stops, is filled in from the germline J gene. The J gene is TRBJ1-1, the V gene TRBV5, with 7 bases aligning to TRBD1. V shed 4 bases, J shed 3 bases, and the junction held 2 bases outside the gene matches. The CDR3 covers 13 residues. Germline lookup yields CDR1 LGHNA and CDR2 YNLKQL (reference sequence). The CDR3 protein is CASSPDRDTEVFF. The sequenced CDR3 bases are TGTGCCAGCAGCCCAGACAGGGACACAGAAGTCTTC.

In the case of this clone: All gene names here are mouse names. CDR3 bases read: TGTGCCAGCAGCCAGGGGAGACAAAACACCTTGTAC. Encoded protein: CASSQGRQNTLY. The CDR3 in full is CASSQGRQNTLYF. The rearrangement joins TRBV26 to TRBJ2-4; tentative D call: TRBD1 (6 bases). The read ends 1 residue early relative to the CDR3; the germline J gene fills the gap. Germline CDR1 reads KGHPV; CDR2 reads FQNQEV (reference sequence). V lost 6 bases and J 3 bases, leaving 10 bases between the germline ends. The CDR3 contains 13 residues.

With respect to this clone: These gene names are mouse names. Sequencing ends 1 residue short of the CDR3 end; the germline J gene provides the rest. V usage is TRBV13-3 and J usage is TRBJ2-1, with 9 bases identical to TRBD2. Germline loops: CDR1 NNHDY, CDR2 SYVADS. V was pared by 5 bases and J by 0 bases, with 0 bases of the junction left unmatched. The CDR3 spans 14 residues. CDR3 DNA (partial): TGTGCCAGCAGACTGGGGGGTAACTATGCTGAGCAGTTC. Its protein is CASRLGGNYAEQF. The entire CDR3 is CASRLGGNYAEQFF.

With respect to this clone: Mouse germline and gene names are used. The read is 1 residue too short to cover the CDR3 end, so that end is filled in from the germline J gene. The chain is built from TRBV3 and TRBJ1-6; 11 nucleotides agree with TRBD1. TRBJ1-6 is reported as an ORF; its role is uncertain. Germline V lookup: CDR1 SNHLY, CDR2 FYNGKV (reference sequence). V dropped 4 bases and J dropped 0; count of bases not matched to a gene: 5. The CDR3 loop spans 18 amino acids. Here the CDR3 reads CASSSGTGGNSYNSPLYF. The sequenced CDR3 bases are TGTGCCAGCAGCTCCGGGACAGGGGGGAATTCCTATAATTCGCCCCTCTAC.

About this clone: Gene names follow the mouse nomenclature. The read gets to within 1 residue of the CDR3 end, and the germline J gene fills in the rest. The chain combines TRBV24 with TRBJ2-3; 8 bases align to TRBD1. The CDR3 is 14 residues long. Trimming removed 5 bases from V and 3 bases from J; junction bases left unmatched: 4. Germline CDR1 reads KGHTA; CDR2 reads FRNEEI. The CDR3 DNA, read in part, is TGTGCCAGCAGTGACAGGGGTGGGGCAGAAACGCTGTAT. Translating it yields CASSDRGGAETLY. The whole CDR3 is CASSDRGGAETLYF.

A note on this clone: The genes are named according to mouse. Coverage ceases 1 residue before the CDR3 finishes, and the germline J gene fills in the end. V is TRBV14 and J is TRBJ2-7; D is undetermined. The germline gives CDR1 SGHDT, CDR2 FRDEAV. The CDR3 is made up of 13 amino acids. Between the trimmed V and J ends, which lost 2 bases and 7 bases, there was a span of 13 bases. CDR3 bases read: TGTGCCAGCAGTTTGGGCAGGACGGGGGAACAGTAC. It yields the protein CASSLGRTGEQY. The CDR3 reads in full as CASSLGRTGEQYF. The variable domain in full, completed from reference TRBV14 and TRBJ2-7, reads EAGVTQSPRYAVLQEGQAVSFWCDPISGHDTLYWYQQPRDQGPQLLVYFRDEAVIDNSQLPSDRFSAVRPKGTNSTLKIQSAKQGDTATYLCASSLGRTGEQYFGPGTRLTVL.

A remark on this clone: Mouse germline and gene names are used. The sequenced fragment ends 1 residue before the CDR3 boundary, so the rest is inferred from the germline J gene. This sequence joins TRBV26 and TRBJ2-7, with 12 bases fitting TRBD2. After removal of 2 bases from V and 6 bases from J, the junction contained 5 bases not matched to a gene. Germline V CDR1 and CDR2: KGHPV, FQNQEV (reference sequence). This CDR3 is 15 amino acids long. The sequenced CDR3 bases are TGTGCCAGCAGTCTGGTGACTGGGGGGGCGCTTGAACAGTAC. Translation gives CASSLVTGGALEQY. The CDR3, in full, reads CASSLVTGGALEQYF.

A remark on this clone: The gene names here belong to mouse. The read falls 1 residue short of the CDR3 end, and the missing part is taken from the germline J gene. The chain employs TRBV3 and TRBJ2-2; D perhaps matches TRBD2 (6 bases). The ends were cut back, 3 bases at V and 3 bases at J, with 8 bases in the middle. The CDR3 has 14 residues. Germline CDR1 SNHLY, CDR2 FYNGKV (reference sequence). CDR3 region: CASSLGGHTGQLYF. The sequenced part of the CDR3 DNA is TGTGCCAGCAGCTTGGGGGGACACACCGGGCAGCTCTAC.

On this clone itself: Mouse gene names apply. Sequencing ends 1 residue short of the CDR3 end; the germline J gene provides the rest. The genes are TRBV23 and TRBJ1-4; the tabulated D call, TRBD1, remains unverified against the DNA. Germline CDR1 is KGHTA and CDR2 is FQNQQP. CDR3 length: 14 residues. CDR3 sequence reads: CSSSQSGQNERLFF. The DNA read from the CDR3 is TGCTCCAGCAGTCAATCGGGACAAAACGAAAGATTATTT.

To note about this clone: Genes and germline come from the mouse. Read sequence stops 1 residue before the CDR3 end, and the germline J gene provides the missing end. The rearrangement links TRBV2 to TRBJ1-1, with TRBD1 matching over 10 bases. The CDR3 spans 13 residues. V lost 1 base, J lost 8 bases, and 1 base stayed unmatched. Germline values: CDR1 LGHNA, CDR2 YSYQKL. The sequenced CDR3 bases are TGTGCCAGCAGCCAAGGACAGGGGGCGGAAGTCTTC. This gives the protein CASSQGQGAEVF. The entire CDR3 sequence reads CASSQGQGAEVFF. Combining the CDR3 with reference TRBV2 and TRBJ1-1 gives the whole variable domain DPKIIQKPKYLVAVTGSEKILICEQYLGHNAMYWYRQSAKKPLEFMFSYSYQKLMDNQTASSRFQPQSSKKNHLDLQITALKPDDSATYFCASSQGQGAEVFFGKGTRLTVV.

A word on this clone: The germline and genes are mouse ones. The CDR3 goes on 1 residue after the read ends, and that part is filled in from the germline J gene. The rearrangement links TRBV23 to TRBJ1-1; no DNA check was done on the table's D call, TRBD1. The germline V gene encodes CDR1 KGHTA and CDR2 FQNQQP. The CDR3 extends over 13 amino acids. CDR3 DNA (partial): TGCTCCAGCAGTCAAGAGGGAAACACAGAAGTCTTC. Translated: CSSSQEGNTEVF. In full, the CDR3 is CSSSQEGNTEVFF.

A remark on this clone: Genes and germline come from the mouse. The sequence runs out 1 residue before the end of the CDR3; the remainder is reconstructed from the germline J gene. The V call is TRBV31, the J call TRBJ1-4, with D unclear. The CDR3 extends over 14 amino acids. Trimming stripped 0 bases from V and 2 bases from J, with 7 bases between. Per germline, CDR1 GKSSPN and CDR2 SITVG. CDR3 DNA, as far as it was read: TGTGCCTGGAGTCTTTACAGATCCAACGAAAGATTATTT. Its protein is CAWSLYRSNERLF. The entire CDR3 protein reads CAWSLYRSNERLFF.

As to this clone: One junction end disagrees with the germline gene, perhaps due to a read error. These gene names are mouse names. Coverage ceases 1 residue before the CDR3 finishes, and the germline J gene fills in the end. The chain links TRBV3 to TRBJ2-2; D may be TRBD1 (6 bases). Germline CDR1 is SNHLY and CDR2 is FYNGKV (reference sequence). The CDR3 runs to 16 residues. CDR3 residues: CASSLARTANAGQLYF. The part of the CDR3 DNA that was read is TGTGCCAGCAGCTTAGCGCGGACAGCAAACGCCGGGCAGCTCTAC.

Note on this clone: Mouse gene names and germline throughout. The read ends 1 residue early relative to the CDR3; the germline J gene fills the gap. The chain couples TRBV3 to TRBJ2-7, with 12 bases lining up with TRBD2. The CDR3 covers 14 residues. V lost 5 bases to trimming and J lost 3 bases; unmatched junction nucleotides: 2. Germline assignment: CDR1 SNHLY and CDR2 FYNGKV (reference sequence). The DNA read from the CDR3 is TGTGCCAGCAGCCCGGACTGGGGGGGCTATGAACAGTAC. Translated: CASSPDWGGYEQY. The whole CDR3 region reads CASSPDWGGYEQYF.

Details on this clone: Gene names denote mouse genes. Sequencing ends 1 residue short of the CDR3 end; the germline J gene provides the rest. The chain recombines TRBV26 with TRBJ1-6; weak D call: TRBD1 (5 bases). TRBJ1-6 is recorded as an ORF, its role being uncertain. The CDR3 is made up of 13 amino acids. The germline V gene encodes CDR1 KGHPV and CDR2 FQNQEV (reference sequence). V shed 4 bases and J shed 5 bases, with 6 bases lying between them. The sequenced CDR3 bases are TGTGCCAGCAGTCAGACAGATAATTCGCCCCTCTAC. Translated, it gives CASSQTDNSPLY. In full, the CDR3 is CASSQTDNSPLYF.

This clone was seen a handful of times. The gene names here belong to mouse. CDR3 DNA, as far as it was read: TGTGCCAGCAGTCCGGGGGTCTACTATGCTGAGCAGTTC. Protein product: CASSPGVYYAEQF. The complete CDR3 protein is CASSPGVYYAEQFF. J is TRBJ2-1 and V is TRBV26; D is possibly TRBD1 or TRBD2 (5 bases each). The read stops 1 residue short of the end of the CDR3; the missing end is completed from the germline J gene. The CDR3 has 14 residues. The ends were cut back, 4 bases at V and 2 bases at J, with 9 bases in the middle. Germline values: CDR1 KGHPV, CDR2 FQNQEV (reference sequence). Full variable domain (rest looked up from reference TRBV26 and TRBJ2-1): NSKVIQTPRYLVKGQGQKAKMRCIPEKGHPVVFWYQQNKNNEFKFLINFQNQEVLQQIDMTEKRFSAECPSNSPCSLEIQSSEAGDSALYLCASSPGVYYAEQFFGPGTRLTVL.

This clone came up a few times. The genes are named according to mouse. Sequencing ends 1 residue short of the CDR3 end; the germline J gene provides the rest. The chain carries TRBV1 and TRBJ1-4; tentatively, D is TRBD1 (5 bases). Germline V CDR1 and CDR2: NSQYPW, LRSPGD (reference sequence). CDR3 length: 14 residues. Trimming shortened V by 4 bases and J by 0 bases, and 6 bases separated the two germline ends. The CDR3 loop reads CTCSDRISNERLFF. Partial CDR3 DNA: TGCACCTGCAGTGACAGGATTTCCAACGAAAGATTATTT.

Note on this clone: Germline and genes: mouse. Read sequence stops 1 residue before the CDR3 end, and the germline J gene provides the missing end. The same CDR3 can be traced to other DNA sequences in this sample. J is TRBJ2-5 and V is TRBV26; no firm D call. V was pared by 6 bases and J by 4 bases, with 11 bases between. Germline values: CDR1 KGHPV, CDR2 FQNQEV (reference sequence). This CDR3 has 13 amino acids. CDR3 DNA, as far as it was read: TGTGCCAGCAGCCGTACGGGGAAAGACACCCAGTAC. Encoded protein: CASSRTGKDTQY. In full, the CDR3 is CASSRTGKDTQYF.

A few counts support this clone. Gene names are the mouse ones. CDR3 region: CASCSSGNTLYF. The CDR3 DNA, read in part, is TGTGCCAGCTGCTCTTCTGGAAATACGCTCTAT. The rearrangement links TRBV13-3 to TRBJ1-3; D gene ambiguous. The read ends 1 residue shy of where the CDR3 ends; the end is completed using the germline J gene. The CDR3 contains 12 residues. CDR1 is NNHDY and CDR2 is SYVADS in the germline V gene. The V end lost 7 bases, the J end lost 0 bases, and 5 bases lay between the germline ends.

In regard to this clone: Germline and genes: mouse. The DNA ends 1 residue before the CDR3 does, and the rest of the CDR3 is filled in from the germline J gene. The chain links TRBV29 to TRBJ2-3, with D perhaps TRBD1 (6 bases). The CDR3 length is 14 residues. V lost 3 bases and J lost 7, with 14 bases in between. Germline V gene sequence: CDR1 MSHET, CDR2 SYDVDS. The CDR3: CASSFPPGHQTLYF. CDR3 bases read: TGTGCTAGCAGTTTCCCTCCGGGACACCAAACGCTGTAT.

A note on this clone: The gene names here belong to mouse. The CDR3 end is not reached by the read, which stops 1 residue before it; the germline J gene fills it in. The rearrangement links TRBV3 to TRBJ2-1; TRBD2 matches at 10 bases. V lost 5 bases and J lost 1; bases outside the gene matches: 2. Germline CDR1 reads SNHLY; CDR2 reads FYNGKV (reference sequence). There are 15 residues in the CDR3. The covered CDR3 bases are TGTGCCAGCAGCCACTGGGGGGGGAACTATGCTGAGCAGTTC. This codes for CASSHWGGNYAEQF. The full CDR3 is CASSHWGGNYAEQFF.

For this clone: Gene labels here are mouse ones. The CDR3 end falls 1 residue outside the read, so it is completed with the germline J gene. The J gene is TRBJ2-5, the V gene TRBV26; unclear D gene. The V and J ends lost 4 bases and 6 bases respectively, with 8 bases between them. The V gene's germline CDR1 is KGHPV and CDR2 FQNQEV (reference sequence). This CDR3 contains 12 residues. This CDR3 reads CASSPGGDTQYF. Partial CDR3 DNA: TGTGCCAGCAGTCCCGGTGGGGACACCCAGTAC.

A remark on this clone: Here the gene names and germline are mouse. CDR3 DNA (partial): TGTGCCAGCAGTCAGCAGGCCTCAAACACCGGGCAGCTCTAC. Translation gives CASSQQASNTGQLY. The complete CDR3 sequence is CASSQQASNTGQLYF. The V and J genes are TRBV26 and TRBJ2-2; unclear D gene. From the germline J gene comes the end of the CDR3, since the read stops 1 residue before it. The CDR3 spans 15 residues. Germline values: CDR1 KGHPV, CDR2 FQNQEV (reference sequence). Trimming cost V 4 bases and J 0 bases, with 9 bases left between them.

Comments on this clone: Germline and genes: mouse. The CDR3 goes on 1 residue after the read ends, and that part is filled in from the germline J gene. The V and J genes are TRBV20 and TRBJ1-3; the D is unclear. V was clipped by 1 base and J by 0 bases, with 7 bases between them. The CDR3 runs 14 residues. Germline CDR1 GFQATS, CDR2 STVNSAI. The covered CDR3 bases are TGTGGTGCTAGGGCGACAATTTCTGGAAATACGCTCTAT. Its protein product is CGARATISGNTLY. The CDR3, in full, reads CGARATISGNTLYF. Complete variable domain (other parts from reference TRBV20 and TRBJ1-3): GALVYQYPRRTICKSGTSMRMECQAVGFQATSVAWYRQSPQKTFELIALSTVNSAIKYEQNFTQEKFPISHPNLSFSSMTVLNAYLEDRGLYLCGARATISGNTLYFGEGSRLIVV.

In its sample, this clone was seen once. The germline and genes are mouse ones. The CDR3 end is not reached by the read, which stops 1 residue before it; the germline J gene fills it in. The chain recombines TRBV12-2 with TRBJ2-4; D remains unclear. V lost 0 bases, J lost 1 base, and 7 bases lay in between. The CDR3 has 14 residues. Germline lookup yields CDR1 SGHLS and CDR2 HYDKME. CDR3 DNA, as far as it was read: TGTGCCAGCTCTCTCGAATGGGGTCAAAACACCTTGTAC. Encoded protein: CASSLEWGQNTLY. The CDR3 in full is CASSLEWGQNTLYF.

This clone is labeled medium-sized. The gene names here belong to mouse. Read sequence stops 1 residue before the CDR3 end, and the germline J gene provides the missing end. V usage is TRBV12-1 and J usage is TRBJ1-4, with D possibly TRBD1 on 6 matching bases. Germline loops: CDR1 SGHSN, CDR2 HYEKVE. Trimming left V 4 bases short and J 0 bases short, with 11 bases between. This CDR3 spans 15 amino acids. The DNA read from the CDR3 is TGTGCCAGCTCAACCGGGACATTTTCCAACGAAAGATTATTT. Its translation: CASSTGTFSNERLF. The full CDR3 protein is CASSTGTFSNERLFF.